This is a list of T cell receptor beta chains from one sample in a study of cytomegalovirus exposure and HLA in healthy donors. TCRdb keeps only in-frame clones here, not all; method: immunoSEQ multiplex PCR. The sample records approximately 190,000 clones, 75% to 90% being singletons. The specimen sequenced was PBMCs. Receptors originate from a boy between 2 and 10 years old in good health and CMV-seronegative. The conserved cysteine and the conserved F or W are not part of the CDR3 here.

TRBJ1-1,TRBV2,ASSVSLRTGTEAF
TRBJ2-2,TRBV28,ASSLDRGRGRELF
TRBJ1-3,TRBV29-1,SVEVLGAGNTIY
TRBJ1-2,TRBV9,ASSVGQGPVYGYT
TRBJ2-3,TRBV10-3,AISTREGTDTQY
TRBJ2-5,TRBV30,AWSQAALAQY
TRBJ1-3,TRBV2,ASSESSYSGNTIY
TRBJ2-3,TRBV30,AWSASRTSGGTDTQY
TRBJ1-1,TRBV15,ATSSKDGMNTEAF
TRBJ2-1,TRBV10-1,ASSDLNEQF
NA,TRBV11-2,ASSLYGHHYSYEQY
TRBJ1-1,TRBV11-1,ASSSQGASGEAF
TRBJ2-1,TRBV5-4,ASSPIFMSGGNNEQF
TRBJ2-1,TRBV19,ASSRAVYGGDNGQF
TRBJ1-1,TRBV9,ASSSQQGGKEKTEAF
NA,TRBV4-1,ASSHQEAYEQY
TRBJ1-1,TRBV19,ASSPGQGYTEAF
TRBJ2-7,TRBV6-6,ASSLGLRDRGYEQY
TRBJ2-1,TRBV25-1,ASSEQGDNEQL
TRBJ1-4,TRBV9,ASSPRQGYDFEKLF
TRBJ2-1,TRBV6-5,ASRRGKAMDEQF
TRBJ2-3,TRBV10-1,ASSDSGGADTQY
TRBJ2-6,TRBV10-3,AISDRAGANVLT